This note documents a single T cell receptor beta chain sequence. Its antigen is still unknown. Naive CD8 populations comprised CD45RO-negative cells positively selected for CCR7, excluding terminally differentiated effector memory CD45RA+ cells. Generated by immunoSEQ multiplex PCR, the TCRdb table keeps only in-frame clones and is missing some. The data hold around 1.9 million clones, with under 95% observed a single time. This specimen belongs to a study of shared clonotypes between healthy human individuals. Study results and limitations: The sharing of 4.5% to 5% of naive CD4 clonotypes was seen across several donors.

Germline V gene sequence: CDR1 KGHSH, CDR2 LQKENI. The CDR3 spans 17 residues. V lost 7 bases and J 0 bases, leaving 18 bases between the germline ends. The chain joins TRBV18 to TRBJ2-2, with D tentatively TRBD1 (6 bases). The receptor comes from a man younger than 35 in good health. Some clones in this sample may be carry-over from other donors' samples. Sequenced sample: naive CD8+ T cells from PBMCs. CDR3 DNA: TGTGCCAGCTGCCCGACCCGGGACACCACGAACACCGGGGAGCTGTTTTTT. This gives the protein CASCPTRDTTNTGELFF.